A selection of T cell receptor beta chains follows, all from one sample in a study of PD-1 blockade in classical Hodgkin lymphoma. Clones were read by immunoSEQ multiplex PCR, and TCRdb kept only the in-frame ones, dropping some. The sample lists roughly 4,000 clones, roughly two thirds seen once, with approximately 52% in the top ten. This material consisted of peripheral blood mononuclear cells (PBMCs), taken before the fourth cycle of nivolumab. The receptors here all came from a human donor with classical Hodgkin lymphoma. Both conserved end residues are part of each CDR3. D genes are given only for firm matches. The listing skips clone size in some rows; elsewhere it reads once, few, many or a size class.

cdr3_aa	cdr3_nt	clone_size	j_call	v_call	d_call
CASSLGTGWTEAFF	TGTGCCAGCAGTTTGGGGACCGGGTGGACTGAAGCTTTCTTT	.	TRBJ1-1	TRBV28	.
CASSHLLAGPPNEQFF	TGTGCCAGCAGCCACTTGCTAGCGGGACCGCCCAATGAGCAGTTCTTC	.	TRBJ2-1	TRBV14	TRBD2
CATSRDIAVRSTEAFF	TGTGCCACCAGCAGAGATATTGCCGTCAGATCAACTGAAGCTTTCTTT	.	TRBJ1-1	TRBV15	.
CASSPERGGGDEQFF	TGTGCCAGCTCACCTGAGCGGGGGGGCGGTGATGAGCAGTTCTTC	.	TRBJ2-1	TRBV18	TRBD2
CASSQEPGYEQYF	TGCGCCAGCAGCCAAGAACCAGGGTACGAGCAGTACTTC	few	TRBJ2-7	TRBV4-1	.
CASSLSGGYGNTIYF	TGTGCCAGCAGCTTATCCGGCGGATATGGAAACACCATATATTTT	few	TRBJ1-3	TRBV7-3	.
CASSLAVGETQYF	TGCGCCAGCAGCTTGGCCGTAGGAGAGACCCAGTACTTC	.	TRBJ2-5	TRBV5-1	.
CASSRAGAQSSYNEQFF	TGTGCCAGTAGTAGAGCGGGGGCGCAAAGCTCCTACAATGAGCAGTTCTTC	.	TRBJ2-1	TRBV19	TRBD2
CASSPPGRSEQYF	TGTGCCAGCTCACCACCGGGTCGTTCCGAGCAGTACTTC	.	TRBJ2-7	TRBV18	.
CASSLAGPFEAFF	TGTGCCAGCAGCTTAGCGGGGCCGTTTGAAGCTTTCTTT	medium-sized	TRBJ1-1	TRBV7-9	.
CASSLKTIRETQYF	TGTGCCAGCAGCTTAAAGACAATCCGAGAGACCCAGTACTTC	.	TRBJ2-5	TRBV13	.
CASSQATGTANEKLFF	TGCGCCAGCAGCCAAGCGACCGGGACAGCTAATGAAAAACTGTTTTTT	.	TRBJ1-4	TRBV4-3	TRBD1
CASSPLTGDQDTQYF	TGTGCCAGCAGCCCCCTAACGGGCGATCAAGATACGCAGTATTTT	.	TRBJ2-3	TRBV7-6	.
CASSLEGPDEQFF	TGTGCCAGCAGCCTCGAGGGGCCCGATGAGCAGTTCTTC	few	TRBJ2-1	TRBV5-8	.
CASSTSQGATQYF	TGTGCCAGCAGCACATCCCAGGGTGCTACGCAGTATTTT	few	TRBJ2-3	TRBV7-6	.
CASSLVGSSYEQYF	TGTGCCAGCAGCTTAGTTGGGAGCTCCTACGAGCAGTACTTC	.	TRBJ2-7	TRBV7-2	.
CASTWTGSPLHF	TGTGCCAGCACCTGGACGGGCTCACCCCTCCACTTT	.	TRBJ1-6	TRBV7-2	.
CASSQEAGANEKLFF	TGCGCCAGCAGCCAAGAGGCAGGAGCTAATGAAAAACTGTTTTTT	.	TRBJ1-4	TRBV4-1	.
CATSGRRNTEAFF	TGTGCCACCTCCGGGAGGCGGAACACTGAAGCTTTCTTT	.	TRBJ1-1	TRBV15	.
CASSLIGTEAFF	TGCGCCAGCAGCTTGATTGGGACTGAAGCTTTCTTT	.	TRBJ1-1	TRBV5-1	.
CASSESSLAVSGELFF	TGTGCCAGCAGTGAATCCAGTCTCGCGGTCTCCGGGGAGCTGTTTTTT	few	TRBJ2-2	TRBV6-1	.
CASIRMNTEAFF	TGTGCCAGCATACGAATGAACACTGAAGCTTTCTTT	.	TRBJ1-1	TRBV2	.
CASSPPAIYEQYF	TGTGCCAGCAGCCCGCCGGCAATCTACGAGCAGTACTTC	.	TRBJ2-7	TRBV7-9	.
CASSDGLTNYEQYF	TGTGCCAGCAGTGACGGGCTAACTAACTACGAGCAGTACTTC	.	TRBJ2-7	TRBV2	.
CASSNRGDEQFF	TGTGCCAGCAGTAACAGAGGCGATGAGCAGTTCTTC	.	TRBJ2-1	TRBV6-6	.
CASKSRREYETYGYTF	TGTGCCAGCAAGTCTCGCCGAGAGTACGAGACCTATGGCTACACCTTC	.	TRBJ1-2	TRBV5-2	.
CASSSFSDSNQPQHF	TGTGCCAGCAGTTCTTTCTCAGATAGCAATCAGCCCCAGCATTTT	.	TRBJ1-5	TRBV27	.
CASSVRQGMNTEAFF	TGCGCCAGCAGCGTCAGACAGGGGATGAACACTGAAGCTTTCTTT	.	TRBJ1-1	TRBV5-1	TRBD1
CASSNAEGFKYEQYF	TGTGCCAGCAGCAACGCTGAGGGGTTCAAGTACGAGCAGTACTTC	.	TRBJ2-7	TRBV13	.
CASSLGRRLSGYGYTF	TGTGCCAGCAGCTTAGGCCGCCGACTGTCAGGGTATGGCTACACCTTC	.	TRBJ1-2	TRBV13	.
CASSAGTANRPLHF	TGTGCCAGCAGTGCCGGGACGGCGAACAGGCCCCTCCACTTT	.	TRBJ1-6	TRBV25-1	.
CASSENSGSESDTQYF	TGTGCCAGCAGCGAGAATAGCGGGAGTGAATCGGATACGCAGTATTTT	.	TRBJ2-3	TRBV9	TRBD2
CASTPGPPGSGANVLTF	TGCGCCAGCACCCCAGGACCCCCGGGCTCTGGGGCCAACGTCCTGACTTTC	.	TRBJ2-6	TRBV5-1	.
CASSLTGTHGNTIYF	TGTGCCAGCAGCCTCACAGGGACGCATGGAAACACCATATATTTT	.	TRBJ1-3	TRBV14	.
CSVQDIWGIGNTGELFF	TGCAGCGTCCAAGATATCTGGGGAATCGGAAACACCGGGGAGCTGTTTTTT	.	TRBJ2-2	TRBV29-1	.
CASSPRTDNSPLHF	TGTGCCAGCAGTCCGAGGACAGATAATTCACCCCTCCACTTT	.	TRBJ1-6	TRBV27	.
CATRRTGLDYNEQFF	TGTGCCACCAGGAGGACTGGTCTCGACTACAATGAGCAGTTCTTC	.	TRBJ2-1	TRBV15	.
CASSFGSGGSISETQYF	TGTGCCAGCAGCTTTGGGAGCGGGGGGTCAATATCGGAGACCCAGTACTTC	once	TRBJ2-5	TRBV7-6	TRBD2
CASTGTRSDTGELFF	TGTGCCAGCACCGGGACTAGATCGGACACCGGGGAGCTGTTTTTT	.	TRBJ2-2	TRBV7-6	TRBD2
CAISPGGAADTQYF	TGTGCCATCAGCCCAGGGGGCGCGGCAGATACGCAGTATTTT	once	TRBJ2-3	TRBV10-3	TRBD1
CASSLSGNYNEQFF	TGTGCTAGCAGCTTAAGTGGAAATTACAATGAGCAGTTCTTC	.	TRBJ2-1	TRBV7-7	.
CAWSDPGYTF	TGTGCCTGGAGTGATCCTGGCTACACCTTC	once	TRBJ1-2	TRBV30	.
CASSLRSQGSEEQYF	TGTGCCAGCAGCTTAAGGTCACAGGGAAGCGAGGAGCAGTACTTC	.	TRBJ2-7	TRBV11-2	.
CASSPLTRRETQYF	TGTGCCAGTAGTCCCCTGACTAGACGTGAGACCCAGTACTTC	.	TRBJ2-5	TRBV19	.
CASSPRGQAYNEQFF	TGTGCCAGCAGTCCCCGGGGACAAGCCTACAATGAGCAGTTCTTC	.	TRBJ2-1	TRBV28	.